This T cell receptor beta chain comes out of a study of post-analysis software for immune sequencing data. Turning to the study itself: The study covered relapsing-remitting, secondary progressive and progressive-relapsing courses of multiple sclerosis. Study conclusions and caveats: Patients showed TRBV5-6, TRBV5-1 and TRBV20-1 among four to six TRBV segments more frequent than in controls. Multiple sclerosis patients showed significantly lower normalized Chao1 diversity than controls did.

Unique molecular identifiers were built into the TCR beta cDNA libraries. The T cell input of roughly 0.85 to 11 million gave hundreds of thousands of cDNA molecules. MiXCR was run by TCRdb on the PCR reads, yielding one entry per CDR3 protein. The data hold fewer than 900,000 distinct CDR3 sequences, with around 45% observed a single time. This CDR3 is 9 amino acids long. Per germline, CDR1 DFQATT and CDR2 SNEGSKA (reference sequence). Comments on this clonotype: Its cognate antigen is unknown.

This receptor was taken from a girl under 18 with multiple sclerosis. The chain has TRBV20-1 and TRBJ1-5; the D is unclear. The sequenced sample consisted of blood. CDR3 sequence (DNA): TGCAGCGATAGTGAGCCCCAGCATTTT. Its translation is CSDSEPQHF.